This TCR beta chain was sequenced during a study of T cells in tuberculosis. The protocol was immunoSEQ multiplex PCR, while the TCRdb copy is restricted to in-frame clones and leaves out a portion. The data show tens of thousands of clones, with roughly 94% seen just once and 6.5% to 8% held by the top ten. The length of the CDR3 is 16 residues. Trimming stripped 4 bases from V and 0 bases from J, with 16 bases between. Germline V gene sequence: CDR1 SGHNT, CDR2 YYREEE (reference sequence). The TCR originated in a donor between 10 and 35 years old with latent tuberculosis or without tuberculosis infection. Source material: PBMCs. The chain joins TRBV5-4 to TRBJ2-5; D perhaps matches TRBD1 (6 bases). This CDR3 reads CASSRNRDRYQETQYF. DNA of the CDR3: TGTGCCAGCAGCCGAAATCGTGACAGGTACCAAGAGACCCAGTACTTC. The full variable domain, in which reference TRBV5-4 and TRBJ2-5 provide the parts outside the CDR3, is ETGVTQSPTHLIKTRGQQVTLRCSSQSGHNTVSWYQQALGQGPQFIFQYYREEENGRGNFPPRFSGLQFPNYSSELNVNALELDDSALYLCASSRNRDRYQETQYFGPGTRLLVL.